The entry below gives a single T cell receptor (beta chain) sequence along with its context. The antigen is undetermined. A CD45RO/CCR7/CD25/CD127/CD95/CD27 panel sorted naive, central memory, regulatory and stem cell-like memory CD4+ cells. The data are from a study of beta chain features in type 1 diabetes. Across the whole study: Comparable age, gender and cell yields were observed in patients relative to healthy donors.

Whole-study results and caveats: It was possible that PCR favored shorter templates, equally so in patients and controls.

Expressed TCRB transcripts were sequenced, since all the RNA that had been isolated was reverse transcribed. Sequencing used immunoSEQ multiplex PCR; TCRdb keeps in-frame clones, though not all of them. The sample lists over 700,000 clones, 15% to 20% occurring once. Trimming took off 6 bases at V and 6 bases at J, with 12 bases between the two ends. This CDR3 comprises 13 residues. Germline V gives CDR1 MNHEY, CDR2 SVGAGI. This rearrangement joins TRBV6-5 to TRBJ2-1; D perhaps matches TRBD2 (6 bases). Sequencing was done on a sample of naive CD4+ T cells from blood. The source is a woman aged 18 to 35 in good health. The CDR3 DNA reads as TGTGCCAGCAGGAGGGACTCCCCCAATGAGCAGTTCTTC. This gives the protein CASRRDSPNEQFF.